Each of the 19 T cell receptor beta chains below was sequenced from the same sample in a study of response to subunit inactivated influenza vaccine. TCRdb independently ran MiXCR on the RT-PCR reads; one entry per CDR3 protein. The repertoire includes roughly 520,000 distinct CDR3 sequences, roughly 27% of them detected once, and 1.5% to 2% sits in the top ten. Sequenced here: CD4+ T cells sorted from PBMCs, sampled less than 6 days after vaccination. The receptors originated from a man aged 45-65 years who received an inactivated influenza vaccine.

This clonotype has only one observation. The V call is TRBV20-1, the J call TRBJ1-2; maybe TRBD1 (6 bases). This CDR3 is built from 13 residues. V lost 6 bases, J lost 2 bases, and 13 bases lay in between. Per the germline V gene, CDR1 is DFQATT and CDR2 is SNEGSKA (reference sequence). CDR3 DNA: TGCAGTGCCCCCCCGGACAGCAACTATGGCTACACCTTC. It yields the protein CSAPPDSNYGYTF.

There are a few counts of this clonotype. V is TRBV12-3 or TRBV12-4 and J is TRBJ1-6, with 8 bases that match TRBD1. V shed 3 bases and J 10 bases; nucleotides not matched to a gene: 5. The CDR3 runs 14 residues. CDR3 amino acids: CASSFRQGISPLHF. The DNA for the CDR3 is TGTGCCAGCAGTTTTCGACAGGGGATCTCACCCCTCCACTTT.

This clonotype was seen only a few times. This chain uses TRBV5-5 with TRBJ2-2; the match to TRBD1 covers 10 bases. J gave up 3 bases and V 4 bases, and 9 bases lay outside the gene matches. Germline-derived CDR1 and CDR2 are SGHKS and YYEKEE (reference sequence). The CDR3 covers 17 residues. CDR3: CASSALTGGADTGELFF. DNA of the CDR3: TGTGCCAGCAGCGCCCTGACAGGGGGCGCGGACACCGGGGAGCTGTTTTTT.

As DNA, the CDR3 is TGTGCCAGCAGTCGTAGTGCGCGGGAGGCCGATGAGCAGTTCTTC. Protein: CASSRSAREADEQFF. V gene TRBV9 combines with J gene TRBJ2-1; 8 bases line up with TRBD2. The J segment lost 8 bases and the V segment lost 5 bases, leaving 12 bases of the junction unmatched. Germline V lookup: CDR1 SGDLS, CDR2 YYNGEE. The CDR3 is 15 residues long.

The table lists this clonotype with a few counts. The CDR3 loop reads CASSLRGRDSPLHF. As DNA, the CDR3 is TGTGCCAGCAGCTTAAGAGGGAGAGATTCACCCCTCCACTTT. The V and J genes are TRBV7-3 and TRBJ1-6; D not resolved. V was shortened by 1 base and J by 8 bases, with 9 bases between the two germline ends. The CDR3 loop spans 14 amino acids. The germline CDR1 and CDR2 sequences are SGHTA and FQGTGA.

This clonotype has a handful of counts. The rearrangement joins TRBV5-1 to TRBJ1-2, with no clear D. The CDR3 contains 13 residues. The V gene lost 5 bases and the J gene lost 2 bases, with 10 bases spanning the gap. Germline assignment: CDR1 SGHRS and CDR2 YFSETQ. This CDR3 is CASRDQANYGYTF. The CDR3 bases are TGCGCCAGCAGAGACCAAGCGAACTATGGCTACACCTTC.

V gene TRBV2 combines with J gene TRBJ2-2, with a tentative D call TRBD1 (5 bases). The CDR3 consists of 14 residues. V dropped 6 bases and J dropped 0 bases, with 8 bases sitting between them. The germline CDR1 and CDR2 sequences are SNHLY and FYNNEI. CDR3 sequence (DNA): TGTGCCAGCAGCAAGGGGTCGAACACCGGGGAGCTGTTTTTT. Encoded protein: CASSKGSNTGELFF. Looking up the rest from reference TRBV2 and TRBJ2-2 gives the full variable domain: EPEVTQTPSHQVTQMGQEVILRCVPISNHLYFYWYRQILGQKVEFLVSFYNNEISEKSEIFDDQFSVERPDGSNFTLKIRSTKLEDSAMYFCASSKGSNTGELFFGEGSRLTVL.

There are a few counts of this clonotype. The chain couples TRBV12-3 or TRBV12-4 to TRBJ1-6; 8 nucleotides match TRBD1. The CDR3 is made up of 14 amino acids. Trimming at V came to 6 bases and at J to 10 bases, leaving 8 bases not matched to a gene. The DNA of the CDR3 is TGTGCCAGCAGCGACCAGGGGGCCGGGTCACCCCTCCACTTT. Protein: CASSDQGAGSPLHF.

The genes are TRBV3-1 and TRBJ1-1; no clear D. The CDR3 length is 15 residues. Germline V CDR1 and CDR2: LGHDT, YNNKEL (reference sequence). Trimming took off 1 base at V and 0 bases at J, with 9 bases between the two ends. The CDR3 coding sequence is TGTGCCAGCAGCCAAGGTCGGCGTCTGAACACTGAAGCTTTCTTT. Translating gives CASSQGRRLNTEAFF.

This clonotype was recorded many times. This chain connects TRBV18 to TRBJ2-7, with D possibly matching TRBD2 (5 bases). The CDR3 contains 16 residues. The germline V gene encodes CDR1 KGHSH and CDR2 LQKENI. Trimming took off 0 bases at V and 0 bases at J, with 12 bases between the two ends. The DNA for the CDR3 is TGTGCCAGCTCACCACCCGGACTTCCGAGCTCCTACGAGCAGTACTTC. Encoded protein: CASSPPGLPSSYEQYF.

This clonotype was picked up a small number of times. J is TRBJ2-1 and V is TRBV5-1, with 11 bases aligning to TRBD2. The CDR3 sequence is 17 residues long. Germline-derived CDR1 and CDR2 are SGHRS and YFSETQ. Germline trimming cut 4 bases from V and 1 base from J; bases unmatched to any gene: 7. CDR3 DNA sequence: TGCGCCAGCAGCGGATCCTCTAGCGGGAGGTCCTACAATGAGCAGTTCTTC. Translating gives CASSGSSSGRSYNEQFF.

This clonotype was detected a few times. This chain joins TRBV28 and TRBJ1-5; D remains ambiguous. CDR1 and CDR2 from the germline V gene are MDHEN and SYDVKM. The CDR3 has 15 residues. Trimming removed 3 bases at V and 0 bases at J, with 9 bases between. DNA for the CDR3: TGTGCCAGCAGTTTGGTCCCCAATAGCAATCAGCCCCAGCATTTT. It encodes CASSLVPNSNQPQHF.

This clonotype was counted a few times. The rearrangement uses TRBV6-6 and TRBJ1-1; 11 positions agree with TRBD1. V gave up 6 bases and J gave up 3 bases; unmatched junction bases: 3. In germline, CDR1 is MNHNY, CDR2 SVGAGI (reference sequence). CDR3 length: 14 residues. The CDR3 coding sequence is TGTGCCAGCAGGAGGACAGGGGGCGACACTGAAGCTTTCTTT. Translated: CASRRTGGDTEAFF.

This chain joins TRBV4-3 and TRBJ2-1; the D gene could be TRBD1 or TRBD2 (5 bases each). The CDR3 is made up of 15 amino acids. Trimming shortened V by 1 base and J by 0 bases, and 7 bases separated the two germline ends. CDR1 is LGHNA, CDR2 YSLEER, per germline. CDR3 bases: TGCGCCAGCAGCCAAGGAGGGACCTCCTACAATGAGCAGTTCTTC. Translation gives CASSQGGTSYNEQFF.

The chain uses TRBV20-1 and TRBJ2-5, with D maybe TRBD2 (7 bases). CDR1 DFQATT and CDR2 SNEGSKA come from the germline V gene (reference sequence). There are 15 residues in the CDR3. Trimming took 0 bases from V and 2 from J, leaving 13 bases between them. In nucleotides, the CDR3 is TGCAGTGCTAGAGATCTGGAGGGGGGGCAAGAGACCCAGTACTTC. It yields the protein CSARDLEGGQETQYF.

This clonotype has more than one count but fewer than ten. The rearrangement uses TRBV5-1 and TRBJ1-6; 9 bases line up with TRBD1. J gave up 6 bases and V 3 bases, and 4 bases lay outside the gene matches. Germline CDR1 is SGHRS and CDR2 is YFSETQ. The CDR3 totals 15 residues. For the CDR3, the DNA is TGCGCCAGCAGCTGGGACAGGGCTCGTAATTCACCCCTCCACTTT. Amino acids: CASSWDRARNSPLHF. Full variable domain (remainder filled in from reference TRBV5-1 and TRBJ1-6): KAGVTQTPRYLIKTRGQQVTLSCSPISGHRSVSWYQQTPGQGLQFLFEYFSETQRNKGNFPGRFSGRQFSNSRSEMNVSTLELGDSALYLCASSWDRARNSPLHFGNGTRLTVT.

The chain carries TRBV7-2 and TRBJ2-7; 7 positions agree with TRBD1. Losses at the gene ends were 0 bases for V and 3 bases for J; bases not matched to a gene: 5. Germline V gene data show CDR1 as SGHTA and CDR2 as FQGNSA. This CDR3 comprises 15 residues. The CDR3 DNA follows: TGTGCCAGCAGCTTAGCGCCCGGGACAGACTACGAGCAGTACTTC. Its protein product is CASSLAPGTDYEQYF.

This clonotype was seen only a few times. The V and J genes are TRBV5-5 and TRBJ2-3; a possible D gene is TRBD2 (5 bases). This CDR3 comprises 14 residues. V was trimmed by 0 bases and J by 3 bases, leaving 8 bases between them. From germline, CDR1 is SGHKS and CDR2 YYEKEE (reference sequence). As DNA, the CDR3 is TGTGCCAGCAGCTTGGCGGGGAATACAGATACGCAGTATTTT. It is translated as CASSLAGNTDTQYF.

Notes on this clonotype: Since a much larger clone is just one base distant, this may be a read error. The chain is built from TRBV6-5 and TRBJ2-1; D is unclear. The CDR3 sequence is 14 residues long. Germline CDR1 is MNHEY and CDR2 is SVGAGI. CDR3 amino acids: CASIYGPTWGEQFF. CDR3 nucleotide sequence: TGTGCCAGCATTTACGGGCCAACTTGGGGTGAGCAGTTCTTC.